This T cell receptor (beta chain) was sequenced for a study of T cells in Graves' hyperthyroidism and ophthalmopathy. Germline V gene lookup returns CDR1 MNHEY and CDR2 SMNVEV (reference sequence). Trimming pared 2 bases from V and 5 bases from J, leaving 9 bases between. The length of the CDR3 is 14 residues. Orbital computed tomography, thyroid ultrasound, serum thyroxine and TRAb, and clinical symptoms together informed the diagnoses. Extraction of PBMCs used roughly 9.4 ml of fresh peripheral blood. Regions amplified from RNA transcripts were the TCR beta CDR3 regions. During a first-round RT-PCR of the TCR CDR3, the HTBI primer set was used. A single record per CDR3 protein comes from TCRdb applying MiXCR to the multiplex PCR reads. In the table there are 450,000 to 600,000 distinct CDR3 sequences, 20% of which are singletons.

Material: blood. V usage is TRBV27 and J usage is TRBJ2-2; no firm D call. The sequence derives from a man aged 35 to 55 with Graves' ophthalmopathy. For the CDR3, the DNA is TGTGCCAGCAGTTTAACCTTAAGTACCGGGGAGCTGTTTTTT. Amino acids: CASSLTLSTGELFF.